One and the same sample provided the 20 T cell receptor beta chains below, sequenced in a study of T cells expressing NK-cell markers. TCRdb reprocessed the 5' RACE reads and keeps a single row for each CDR3 protein, giving no DNA. There are 450,000 to 600,000 distinct CDR3 sequences in the sample, with 3% to 4.5% held by the top ten. The material sequenced was blood T cells: a sorted CD56 or NKG2C T cell subset, CD4+ or CD8+ T cells, or bulk PBMC T cells (not recorded which). The receptors originated from a man in his late teens or twenties in good health.

The genes are TRBV14 and TRBJ2-5; TCRdb designates TRBD1, a call that cannot be tested without DNA. The length of the CDR3 is 16 residues. CDR1 is SGHDN, CDR2 FVKESK, per germline. The CDR3 reads CASSQEGFQGPETQYF.

The rearrangement links TRBV21-1 to TRBJ2-7; TCRdb reports TRBD2, a call that lacks DNA to check it against. TRBV21-1 is termed a pseudogene. The CDR3 has 14 residues. This CDR3 is CASSARLGSYEQYF.

This chain connects TRBV6-2 or TRBV6-3 to TRBJ2-1. This CDR3 region has 17 residues. CDR1 MNHEY and CDR2 SVGEGT come from the germline V gene. The CDR3 sequence: CASSYGLGNTRYNEQFF.

The J gene is TRBJ2-1, the V gene TRBV5-6; TCRdb picks TRBD1, but there is no DNA to check that call. This CDR3 has 14 residues. Germline CDR1 is SGHDT and CDR2 is YYEEEE. This CDR3 is CASWGGAVYNEQFF.

The chain uses TRBV12-3 or TRBV12-4 and TRBJ1-5; TCRdb's D call of TRBD1 is untestable without DNA. CDR3 length equals 17 residues. The CDR3 sequence: CASSSHTGLEGNQPQHF.

The V call is TRBV12-3 or TRBV12-4, the J call TRBJ1-1; the D gene TCRdb calls, TRBD1, cannot be checked with no DNA. The CDR3 extends over 15 amino acids. The CDR3 reads CASSYQAGQNTEAFF.

The chain couples TRBV29-1 to TRBJ2-1; TCRdb's D call of TRBD2 is untestable without DNA. The CDR3 sequence is 15 residues long. Germline values: CDR1 SQVTM, CDR2 ANQGSEA. CDR3 region: CSVERRLDSYNEQFF.

The V call is TRBV7-8, the J call TRBJ2-5; TCRdb's assignment of TRBD2 cannot be checked, as there is no DNA. Per germline, CDR1 SGHVS and CDR2 FQNEAQ. The CDR3 is 16 residues long. The CDR3 here is CASSFRAGGPDETQYF.

The rearrangement joins TRBV11-1 to TRBJ2-7; checking the TCRdb D call of TRBD2 is not possible without DNA. The CDR3 contains 16 residues. Germline CDR1 reads SGHAT; CDR2 reads FQDESV (reference sequence). CDR3 region: CASSPKPGLAGGEQYF.

The chain joins TRBV5-1 to TRBJ2-5; TCRdb selects TRBD2, and the lack of DNA leaves this call unchecked. Germline CDR1 and CDR2: SGHRS and YFSETQ. The CDR3 extends over 16 amino acids. CDR3: CASSPGLRLGEETQYF.

The chain has TRBV6-4 and TRBJ2-5; without DNA, the TCRdb call of TRBD1 cannot be checked. This CDR3 contains 19 residues. Germline CDR1 is MRHNA and CDR2 is SNTAGT. This chain's CDR3 is CASSPRHPTGVFQGETQYF.

V usage is TRBV18 and J usage is TRBJ2-5. The CDR3 length is 11 residues. Looked up from germline, CDR1 is KGHSH and CDR2 is LQKENI. The CDR3 protein is CASGSTETQYF.

This chain uses TRBV7-6 with TRBJ1-1; the D call from TCRdb, TRBD1, cannot be confirmed without DNA. The CDR3 length is 13 residues. Germline values: CDR1 SGHVS, CDR2 FNYEAQ. The CDR3 spells CASSPREGTEAFF.

This chain joins TRBV25-1 and TRBJ1-1. CDR3 length: 13 amino acids. The germline V gene has CDR1 MGHDK and CDR2 SYGVNS. CDR3 in amino acids: CASQERGGTEAFF.

The chain joins TRBV7-9 to TRBJ2-7; no DNA is available, so the TRBD2 call from TCRdb remains unchecked. Germline lookup yields CDR1 SEHNR and CDR2 FQNEAQ (reference sequence). The CDR3 has 14 amino acids. The CDR3 protein is CASSLGPASDEQYF.

This chain connects TRBV15 to TRBJ2-2. This CDR3 has 15 residues. Germline CDR1 is LNHNV and CDR2 is YYDKDF (reference sequence). CDR3 in amino acids: CATSRDRTNTGELFF.

This chain links TRBV20-1 with TRBJ1-4; TCRdb selects TRBD1, and the lack of DNA leaves this call unchecked. From germline, CDR1 is DFQATT and CDR2 SNEGSKA (reference sequence). This CDR3 comprises 12 residues. The CDR3 reads CSAIPGFEKLFF.

The gene calls are TRBV20-1 and TRBJ2-2. The CDR3 consists of 13 residues. Germline assignment: CDR1 DFQATT and CDR2 SNEGSKA (reference sequence). CDR3: CSAQRPNTGELFF.

The rearrangement joins TRBV5-1 to TRBJ1-5. Germline V gives CDR1 SGHRS, CDR2 YFSETQ. CDR3 length equals 14 residues. This chain's CDR3 is CASSFSGSNQPQHF.

The V gene is TRBV9, the J gene TRBJ2-1. Germline V lookup: CDR1 SGDLS, CDR2 YYNGEE. The CDR3 loop spans 16 amino acids. This CDR3 is CASSVDGLRSYNEQFF.